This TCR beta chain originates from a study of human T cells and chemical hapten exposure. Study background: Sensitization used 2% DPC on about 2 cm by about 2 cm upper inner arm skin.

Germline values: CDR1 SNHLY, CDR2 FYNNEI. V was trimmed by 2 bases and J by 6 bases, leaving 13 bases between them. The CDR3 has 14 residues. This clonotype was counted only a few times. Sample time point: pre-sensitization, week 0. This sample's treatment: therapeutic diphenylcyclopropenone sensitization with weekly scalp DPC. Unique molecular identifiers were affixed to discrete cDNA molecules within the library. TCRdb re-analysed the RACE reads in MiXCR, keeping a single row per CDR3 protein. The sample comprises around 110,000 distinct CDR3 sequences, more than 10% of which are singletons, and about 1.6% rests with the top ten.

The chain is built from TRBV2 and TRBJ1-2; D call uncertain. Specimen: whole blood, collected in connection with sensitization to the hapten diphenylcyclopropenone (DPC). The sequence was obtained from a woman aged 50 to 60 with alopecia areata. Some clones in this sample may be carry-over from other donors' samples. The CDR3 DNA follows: TGTGCCAGCAGTGAAAGCGGAGTAAATGATGGCTACACCTTC. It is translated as CASSESGVNDGYTF.